Following are 5 T cell receptor beta chains from one sample sequenced in a study of T cell responses to AZD1222 COVID-19 vaccine. Profiling relied on immunoSEQ multiplex PCR, and the TCRdb table lists in-frame clones only, not all of them. The sample consists of about 120,000 clones, roughly 89% of them appearing once. The specimen comprised peripheral blood, sampled on day 0 of AZD1222 vaccination. The receptors originated from an adult in good health.

V gene TRBV6-6 combines with J gene TRBJ1-2; D is ambiguous. V lost 6 bases and J 2 bases, leaving 4 bases between the germline ends. CDR3 size: 11 residues. CDR1 and CDR2 from the germline V gene are MNHNY and SVGAGI (reference sequence). CDR3 amino acids: CASRENYGYTF. The CDR3 DNA reads as TGTGCCAGCAGGGAGAACTATGGCTACACCTTC.

V usage is TRBV7-3 and J usage is TRBJ2-3; D call uncertain. CDR1 and CDR2 from the germline V gene are SGHTA and FQGTGA. Between the trimmed V and J ends, which lost 3 bases and 5 bases, there was a span of 15 bases. CDR3 length: 15 residues. The CDR3 protein is CASSFYSSSGDTQYF. The CDR3 DNA reads as TGTGCCAGCAGCTTCTATAGCAGTTCCGGAGATACGCAGTATTTT.

The chain links TRBV5-1 to TRBJ2-1, with D hard to call. Germline values: CDR1 SGHRS, CDR2 YFSETQ. The length of the CDR3 is 14 residues. V was pared by 1 base and J by 8 bases, with 13 bases between. The CDR3, as DNA: TGCGCCAGCAGCTTGCGTGCGGCTACAGATGAGCAGTTCTTC. Its translation: CASSLRAATDEQFF. Variable domain in full (rest from reference TRBV5-1 and TRBJ2-1): KAGVTQTPRYLIKTRGQQVTLSCSPISGHRSVSWYQQTPGQGLQFLFEYFSETQRNKGNFPGRFSGRQFSNSRSEMNVSTLELGDSALYLCASSLRAATDEQFFGPGTRLTVL.

This clone was seen only a few times. The V call is TRBV5-5, the J call TRBJ2-7, with 7 nucleotides matching TRBD1. CDR1 and CDR2 from the germline V gene are SGHKS and YYEKEE (reference sequence). The CDR3 has 13 amino acids. V trimming: 3 bases; J trimming: 7 bases; junction bases outside the gene matches: 7. CDR3 loop: CASSSDRWGEQYF. CDR3 sequence (DNA): TGTGCCAGCAGCTCGGACAGGTGGGGGGAGCAGTACTTC. Filled out from reference TRBV5-5 and TRBJ2-7, the complete variable domain reads DAGVTQSPTHLIKTRGQQVTLRCSPISGHKSVSWYQQVLGQGPQFIFQYYEKEERGRGNFPDRFSARQFPNYSSELNVNALLLGDSALYLCASSSDRWGEQYFGPGTRLTVT.

The chain uses TRBV5-4 and TRBJ1-2; 7 bases are a match to TRBD1. V dropped 4 bases and J dropped 1; count of bases not matched to a gene: 4. Germline CDR1 reads SGHNT; CDR2 reads YYREEE (reference sequence). This CDR3 spans 14 amino acids. CDR3 protein: CASSPGTVNYGYTF. The CDR3 DNA follows: TGTGCCAGCAGCCCCGGGACAGTTAACTATGGCTACACCTTC.